This TCR beta chain was sequenced for a study of cytomegalovirus exposure and HLA in healthy donors. This clone occurred a few times. Its matching antigen is unknown. It was with 60 Vbeta and 13 Jbeta primers that the PCR ran. Libraries were prepared by immunoSEQ multiplex PCR; TCRdb keeps only in-frame clonotypes and omits some of them. The data hold about 120,000 clones, with 70% to 75% observed a single time. Study conclusions and caveats: Earlier analysis yielded a pattern in which most TCR beta V segments were productive about 90% or about 30% of the time. Sequencing probably produced one cluster of sequence variants that were highly shared. It was reported that TCR beta sequences correctly inferred the HLA-A and HLA-B alleles for most subjects.

The sequenced material came from PBMCs. This clonotype was sampled from a woman between 40 and 55 years old in good health and CMV-seronegative.

The CDR3 region has the DNA TGCGCCAGCAGCCAGGGTCCACAGCTTAACACCGGGGAGCTGTTTTTT. This gives the protein CASSQGPQLNTGELFF. V is TRBV4-3 and J is TRBJ2-2, with no clear D. Trimming took off 3 bases at V and 2 bases at J, with 13 bases between the two ends. The CDR3 covers 16 residues. Germline CDR1 is LGHNA and CDR2 is YSLEER.